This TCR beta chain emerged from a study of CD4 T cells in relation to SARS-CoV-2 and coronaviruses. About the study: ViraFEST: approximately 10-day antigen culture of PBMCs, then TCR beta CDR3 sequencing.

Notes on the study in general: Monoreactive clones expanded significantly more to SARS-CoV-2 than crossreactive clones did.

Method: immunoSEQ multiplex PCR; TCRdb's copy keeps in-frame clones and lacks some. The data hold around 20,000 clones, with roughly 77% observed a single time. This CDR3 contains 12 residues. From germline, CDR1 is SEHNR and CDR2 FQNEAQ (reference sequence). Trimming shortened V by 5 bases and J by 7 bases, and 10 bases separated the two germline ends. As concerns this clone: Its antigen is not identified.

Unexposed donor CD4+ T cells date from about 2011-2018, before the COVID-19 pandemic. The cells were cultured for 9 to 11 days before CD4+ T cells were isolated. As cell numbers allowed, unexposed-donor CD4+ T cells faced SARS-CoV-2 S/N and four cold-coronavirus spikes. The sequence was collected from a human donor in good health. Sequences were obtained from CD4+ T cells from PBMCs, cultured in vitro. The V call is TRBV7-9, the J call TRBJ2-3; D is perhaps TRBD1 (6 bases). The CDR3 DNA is TGTGCCAGCAGCAAGGGGGACAATACGCAGTATTTT. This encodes CASSKGDNTQYF.